Sequencing of this T cell receptor (beta chain) was carried out in a study of blood T cells in healthy people across ages. Points on this clonotype: A single base separates this from a much larger clone, so it may be a read error.

The germline CDR1 and CDR2 sequences are SGHTA and FQGTGA. The CDR3 totals 13 residues. Trimming took off 7 bases at V and 1 base at J, with 10 bases between the two ends. Using a J-beta primer mix together with a sample-barcoded 5' primer, a second PCR was run for about 7 to 12 cycles. One entry per CDR3 protein results from TCRdb running MiXCR on the 5' RACE reads. The table shows about 930,000 distinct CDR3 sequences, with about 28% occurring only once. These same data were also listed under a study on T cells of mothers and their children.

Material: blood. The rearrangement joins TRBV7-3 to TRBJ2-5; D gene uncertain. The receptor was isolated from a middle-aged woman in good health. The CDR3 loop reads CASTPALQETQYF. The DNA of the CDR3 is TGTGCCAGCACTCCTGCCCTCCAAGAGACCCAGTACTTC.